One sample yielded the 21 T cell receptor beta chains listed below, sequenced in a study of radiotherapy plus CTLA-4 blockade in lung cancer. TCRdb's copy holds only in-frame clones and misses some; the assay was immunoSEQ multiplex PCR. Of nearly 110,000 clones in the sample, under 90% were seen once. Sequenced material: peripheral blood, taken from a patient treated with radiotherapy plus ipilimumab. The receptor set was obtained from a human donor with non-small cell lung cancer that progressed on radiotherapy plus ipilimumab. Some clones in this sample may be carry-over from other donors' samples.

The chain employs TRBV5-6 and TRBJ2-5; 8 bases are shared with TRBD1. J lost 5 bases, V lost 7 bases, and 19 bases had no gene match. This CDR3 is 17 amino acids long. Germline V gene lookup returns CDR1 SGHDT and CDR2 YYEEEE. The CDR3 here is CASLTLGAGGAGETQYF. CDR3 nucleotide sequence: TGTGCCAGCCTAACCCTAGGGGCAGGGGGCGCGGGTGAGACCCAGTACTTC.

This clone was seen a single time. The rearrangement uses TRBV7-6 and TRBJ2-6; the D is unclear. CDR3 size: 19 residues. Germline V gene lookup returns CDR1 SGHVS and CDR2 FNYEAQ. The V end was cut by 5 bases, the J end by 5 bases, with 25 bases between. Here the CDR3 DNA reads TGTGCCAGCAGCCATATCAGTGAATCTCACAAAAGTCGGGCCAACGTCCTGACTTTC. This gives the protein CASSHISESHKSRANVLTF.

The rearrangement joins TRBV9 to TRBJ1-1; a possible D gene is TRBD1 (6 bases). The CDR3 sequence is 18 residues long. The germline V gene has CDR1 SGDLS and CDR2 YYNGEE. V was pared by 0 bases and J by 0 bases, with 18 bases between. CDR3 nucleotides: TGTGCCAGCAGCGTAGGCAGCAGGGGCTTCTACCTGAACACTGAAGCTTTCTTT. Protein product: CASSVGSRGFYLNTEAFF.

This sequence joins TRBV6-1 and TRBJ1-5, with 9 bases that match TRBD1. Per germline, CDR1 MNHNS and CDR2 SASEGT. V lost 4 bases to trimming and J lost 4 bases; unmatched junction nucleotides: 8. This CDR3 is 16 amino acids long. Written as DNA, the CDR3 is TGTGCCAGCAGTGCCTCCTTTGGGACAGGGAATCAGCCCCAGCATTTT. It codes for CASSASFGTGNQPQHF.

The CDR3 here is CASRLPGLASSGANVLTF. CDR3 bases: TGTGCCAGCAGACTCCCGGGACTGGCAAGCTCTGGGGCCAACGTCCTGACTTTC. V usage is TRBV28 and J usage is TRBJ2-6, with D possibly TRBD2 on 6 matching bases. V dropped 6 bases and J dropped 0 bases, with 18 bases sitting between them. The CDR3 consists of 18 residues. Germline CDR1 and CDR2: MDHEN and SYDVKM.

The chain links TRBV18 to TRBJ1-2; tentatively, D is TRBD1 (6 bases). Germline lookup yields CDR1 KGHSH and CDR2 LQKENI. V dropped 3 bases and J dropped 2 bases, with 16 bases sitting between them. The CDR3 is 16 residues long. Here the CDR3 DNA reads TGTGCCAGCTCACCTCTGGGGGCAGGGCTCAACTATGGCTACACCTTC. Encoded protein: CASSPLGAGLNYGYTF. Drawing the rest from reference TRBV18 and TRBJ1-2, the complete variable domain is NAGVMQNPRHLVRRRGQEARLRCSPMKGHSHVYWYRQLPEEGLKFMVYLQKENIIDESGMPKERFSAEFPKEGPSILRIQQVVRGDSAAYFCASSPLGAGLNYGYTFGSGTRLTVV.

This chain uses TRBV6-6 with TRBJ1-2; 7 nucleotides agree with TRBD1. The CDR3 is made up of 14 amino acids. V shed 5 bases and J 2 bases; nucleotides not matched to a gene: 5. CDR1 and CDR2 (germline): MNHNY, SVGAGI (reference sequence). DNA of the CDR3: TGTGCCAGCAGTCGGGGACAGCTCAACTATGGCTACACCTTC. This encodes CASSRGQLNYGYTF.

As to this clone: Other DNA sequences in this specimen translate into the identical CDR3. The CDR3 is CASSLGQQETQYF. The CDR3, as DNA: TGCGCCAGCAGCTTGGGCCAGCAAGAGACCCAGTACTTC. This chain connects TRBV5-1 to TRBJ2-5, with D unresolved. The V end was cut by 0 bases, the J end by 2 bases, with 5 bases between. In germline, CDR1 is SGHRS, CDR2 YFSETQ. This CDR3 is 13 amino acids long.

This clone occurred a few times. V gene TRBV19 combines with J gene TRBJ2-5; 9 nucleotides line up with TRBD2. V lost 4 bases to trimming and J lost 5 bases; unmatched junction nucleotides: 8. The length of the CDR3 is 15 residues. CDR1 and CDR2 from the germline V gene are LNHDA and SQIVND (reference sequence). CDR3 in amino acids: CASSRQAGGLETQYF. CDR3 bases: TGTGCCAGTAGTAGACAAGCGGGGGGTTTGGAGACCCAGTACTTC.

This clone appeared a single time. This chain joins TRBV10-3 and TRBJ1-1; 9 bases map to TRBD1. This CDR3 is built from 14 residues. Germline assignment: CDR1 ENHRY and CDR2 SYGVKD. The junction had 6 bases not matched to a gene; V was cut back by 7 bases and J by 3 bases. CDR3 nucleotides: TGTGCCATCACGGGGACAGGGCCTGACACTGAAGCTTTCTTT. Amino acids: CAITGTGPDTEAFF.

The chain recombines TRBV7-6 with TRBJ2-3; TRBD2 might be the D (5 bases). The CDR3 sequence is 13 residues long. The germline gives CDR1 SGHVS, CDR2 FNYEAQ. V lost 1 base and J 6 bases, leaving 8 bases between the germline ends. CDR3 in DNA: TGTGCCAGCAGCTTAGGAAGAGGGGATACGCAGTATTTT. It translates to CASSLGRGDTQYF. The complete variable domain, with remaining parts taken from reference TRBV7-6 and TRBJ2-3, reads GAGVSQSPRYKVTKRGQDVALRCDPISGHVSLYWYRQALGQGPEFLTYFNYEAQQDKSGLPNDRFSAERPEGSISTLTIQRTEQRDSAMYRCASSLGRGDTQYFGPGTRLTVL.

The CDR3, as DNA: TGTGCCAGCAGCTTGGCGTCAGGTCCCACAGATACGCAGTATTTT. Its translation: CASSLASGPTDTQYF. The genes are TRBV5-4 and TRBJ2-3, with D unresolved. The CDR3 has 15 amino acids. The germline V gene has CDR1 SGHNT and CDR2 YYREEE (reference sequence). The germline V and J ends were trimmed by 0 bases and 2 bases, with 10 bases remaining between them. Combining the CDR3 with reference TRBV5-4 and TRBJ2-3 gives the whole variable domain ETGVTQSPTHLIKTRGQQVTLRCSSQSGHNTVSWYQQALGQGPQFIFQYYREEENGRGNFPPRFSGLQFPNYSSELNVNALELDDSALYLCASSLASGPTDTQYFGPGTRLTVL.

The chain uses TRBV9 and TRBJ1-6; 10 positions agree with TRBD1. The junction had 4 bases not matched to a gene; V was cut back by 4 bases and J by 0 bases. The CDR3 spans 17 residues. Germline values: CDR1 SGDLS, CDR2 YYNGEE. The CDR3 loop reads CASSNGQGGSYNSPLHF. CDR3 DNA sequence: TGTGCCAGCAGCAATGGACAGGGGGGCTCCTATAATTCACCCCTCCACTTT.

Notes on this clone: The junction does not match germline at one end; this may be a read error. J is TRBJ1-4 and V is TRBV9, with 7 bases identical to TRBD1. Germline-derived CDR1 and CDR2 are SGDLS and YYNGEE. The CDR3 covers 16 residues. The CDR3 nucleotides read TGTGTCAGCAGCAAAGCCCTGGGACAGTCTAATGAAAAACTGTTTTTT. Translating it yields CVSSKALGQSNEKLFF.

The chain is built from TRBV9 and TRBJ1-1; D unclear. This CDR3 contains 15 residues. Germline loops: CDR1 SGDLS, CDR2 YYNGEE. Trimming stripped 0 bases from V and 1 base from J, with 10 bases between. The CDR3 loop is CASSVGAGWNTEAFF. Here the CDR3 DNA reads TGTGCCAGCAGCGTAGGCGCGGGTTGGAACACTGAAGCTTTCTTT.

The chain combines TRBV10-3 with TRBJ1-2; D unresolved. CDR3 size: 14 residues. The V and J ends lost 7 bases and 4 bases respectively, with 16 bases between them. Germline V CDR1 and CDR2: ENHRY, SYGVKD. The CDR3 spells CAINQDGDRYGYTF. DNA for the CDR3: TGTGCCATCAACCAGGACGGCGACCGCTATGGCTACACCTTC.

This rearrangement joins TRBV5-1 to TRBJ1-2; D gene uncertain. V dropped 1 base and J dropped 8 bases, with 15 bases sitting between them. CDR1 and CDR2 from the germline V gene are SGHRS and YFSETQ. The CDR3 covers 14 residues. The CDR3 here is CASSLRSGVGGYTF. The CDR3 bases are TGCGCCAGCAGCTTGAGGAGCGGTGTCGGCGGCTACACCTTC.

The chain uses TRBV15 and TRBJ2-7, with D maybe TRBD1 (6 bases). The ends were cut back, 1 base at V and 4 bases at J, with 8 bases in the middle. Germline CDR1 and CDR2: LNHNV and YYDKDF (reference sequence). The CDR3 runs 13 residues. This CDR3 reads CATSRGTEYEQYF. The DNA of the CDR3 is TGTGCCACCAGCAGAGGGACAGAGTACGAGCAGTACTTC.

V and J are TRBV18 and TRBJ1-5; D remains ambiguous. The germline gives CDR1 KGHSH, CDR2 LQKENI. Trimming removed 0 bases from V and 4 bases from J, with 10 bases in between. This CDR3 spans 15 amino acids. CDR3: CASSPPDGGNQPQHF. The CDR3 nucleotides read TGTGCCAGCTCACCACCGGACGGAGGAAATCAGCCCCAGCATTTT.

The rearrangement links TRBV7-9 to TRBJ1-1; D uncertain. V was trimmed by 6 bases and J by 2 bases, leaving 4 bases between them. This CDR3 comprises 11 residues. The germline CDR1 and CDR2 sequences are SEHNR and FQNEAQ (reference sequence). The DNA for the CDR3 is TGTGCCAGCAGTGTAAACACTGAAGCTTTCTTT. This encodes CASSVNTEAFF.

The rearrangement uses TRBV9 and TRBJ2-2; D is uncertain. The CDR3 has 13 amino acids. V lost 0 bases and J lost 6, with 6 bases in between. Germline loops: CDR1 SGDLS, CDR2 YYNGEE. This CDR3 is CASSVVTAGELFF. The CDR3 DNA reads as TGTGCCAGCAGCGTAGTGACGGCCGGGGAGCTGTTTTTT.